This T cell receptor beta chain was documented in a study of CD8+ T cells in alopecia areata. Study-level information: The drug, tofacitinib, lasted 6 to 18 months, followed by 6 months off drug.

The CDR3 runs to 16 residues. From germline, CDR1 is SGHTA and CDR2 FQGNSA. V was pared by 1 base and J by 4 bases, with 16 bases between. Note on this clone: Its antigen is still unknown.

RNA extraction and reverse transcription yielded cDNA as sequencing template. The assay was immunoSEQ multiplex PCR, and TCRdb's table has in-frame clones only and misses some. Of approximately 150,000 clones listed, just over 65% are singletons. Overall study results and limits: Although TCR sharing was seen in mice, sharing across patients was less clear, possibly for HLA-related reasons.

Source: CD8+ T cells sorted from blood, taken at week 0. The V gene is TRBV7-2, the J gene TRBJ2-5; perhaps D is TRBD1 or TRBD2 (6 bases each). This TCR was sampled from a human donor with alopecia areata. DNA of the CDR3: TGTGCCAGCAGCTTAGGAGGTGAAGGGGGGTTAGAGACCCAGTACTTC. This encodes CASSLGGEGGLETQYF.